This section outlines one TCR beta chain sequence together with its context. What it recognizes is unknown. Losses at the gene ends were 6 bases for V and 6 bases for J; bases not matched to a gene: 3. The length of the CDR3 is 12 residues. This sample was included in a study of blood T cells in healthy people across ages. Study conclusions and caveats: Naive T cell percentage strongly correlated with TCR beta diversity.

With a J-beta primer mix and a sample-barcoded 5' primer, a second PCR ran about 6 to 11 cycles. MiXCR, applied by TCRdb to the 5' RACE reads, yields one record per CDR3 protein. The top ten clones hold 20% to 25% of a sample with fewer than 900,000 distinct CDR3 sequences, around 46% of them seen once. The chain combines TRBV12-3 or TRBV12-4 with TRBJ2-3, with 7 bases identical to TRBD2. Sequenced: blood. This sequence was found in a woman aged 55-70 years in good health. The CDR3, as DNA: TGTGCCAGCAGATTGACTAGCGATACGCAGTATTTT. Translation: CASRLTSDTQYF.